This T cell receptor beta chain was observed in a study of beta chain features in type 1 diabetes. The overall study: Examination spanned about 110 million sorted cells from all samples.

V was pared by 11 bases and J by 1 base, with 14 bases between. The CDR3 covers 13 residues. CDR1 and CDR2 (germline): MNHEY, SMNVEV (reference sequence). Reverse transcribing all isolated RNA meant expressed TCRB transcripts were sequenced. The repertoire was sequenced with immunoSEQ multiplex PCR; TCRdb's copy has only in-frame clones and lacks some. The repertoire has a few hundred thousand clones, 11% to 15% of them found once; the top ten carry approximately 0.035%. This clonotype originated in a man aged 30 to 45 in good health. V usage is TRBV27 and J usage is TRBJ2-5; D is unresolved. The specimen was naive CD4+ T cells from blood. DNA for the CDR3: TGTGCCTGCCGACGGTGGGGCCAAGAGACCCAGTACTTC. Protein sequence: CACRRWGQETQYF.